This TCR beta chain stems from a study of tumor-infiltrating lymphocytes in oesophageal squamous cell carcinoma. Each CDR3 protein gets one entry after TCRdb re-called the PCR reads with MiXCR. The table has under 20,000 distinct CDR3 sequences, approximately 50% seen once; the top ten hold around 20%. Sequencing was done on a sample of esophageal tumor tissue. The receptor was derived from a male donor with esophageal squamous cell carcinoma.

The CDR3 nucleotides read TGTGCCAGCAGCGTATCGGGGTATAGCAATCAGCCCCAGCATTTT. Its protein product is CASSVSGYSNQPQHF. The chain recombines TRBV7-2 with TRBJ1-5, with D unresolved. The CDR3 consists of 15 residues. Germline V lookup: CDR1 SGHTA, CDR2 FQGNSA. V shed 5 bases and J shed 0 bases, with 11 bases lying between them. The variable domain in full, completed from reference TRBV7-2 and TRBJ1-5, reads GAGVSQSPSNKVTEKGKDVELRCDPISGHTALYWYRQSLGQGLEFLIYFQGNSAPDKSGLPSDRFSAERTGGSVSTLTIQRTQQEDSAVYLCASSVSGYSNQPQHFGDGTRLSIL.